A single sample is the source of the 30 T cell receptor beta chains below, sequenced in a study of CD8+ T cells in alopecia areata. TCR sequencing used cDNA made by reverse transcription of extracted RNA. Sequencing was performed with immunoSEQ multiplex PCR; in TCRdb, only in-frame clones are kept and a portion is missing. The data contain roughly 150,000 clones, around 50% of them seen just once; the ten biggest clones take up approximately 6.8%. The sequencing input was CD4+ T cells sorted from blood. The receptors stem from a human donor with alopecia areata.

This clone was seen a handful of times. A junction end diverges from the germline sequence, so it may reflect a read error. The CDR3, as DNA: TGTGCCAGCAGCCTAACAGGGCGAACTGAAGCTTTCTTT. As protein: CASSLTGRTEAFF. The chain has TRBV7-3 and TRBJ1-1, with D perhaps TRBD1 (6 bases). The V gene's germline CDR1 is SGHTA and CDR2 FQGTGA. This CDR3 is built from 13 residues.

The chain combines TRBV5-4 with TRBJ1-1; TRBD1 agrees at 7 bases. The germline V gene encodes CDR1 SGHNT and CDR2 YYREEE (reference sequence). V gave up 3 bases and J gave up 7 bases; unmatched junction bases: 9. This CDR3 has 14 residues. Here the CDR3 DNA reads TGTGCCAGCAGCTCAAGGACAGGAACTGTTGAAGCTTTCTTT. This sequence encodes CASSSRTGTVEAFF.

The J gene is TRBJ2-2, the V gene TRBV29-1, with 11 bases aligning to TRBD2. The length of the CDR3 is 16 residues. CDR1 SQVTM and CDR2 ANQGSEA come from the germline V gene. Trimming at V came to 6 bases and at J to 6 bases, leaving 12 bases not matched to a gene. The CDR3 reads CSVGKLAGVGAGELFF. The CDR3 region has the DNA TGCAGCGTCGGCAAACTAGCGGGAGTTGGTGCCGGGGAGCTGTTTTTT.

This sequence joins TRBV29-1 and TRBJ2-5; perhaps TRBD2 as D (5 bases). V lost 8 bases to trimming and J lost 5 bases, with 15 bases between them. CDR1 is SQVTM and CDR2 is ANQGSEA in the germline V gene. The CDR3 contains 12 residues. The CDR3 sequence is CSSQDWRETQYF. The CDR3 DNA is TGCAGCTCCCAGGACTGGAGGGAGACCCAGTACTTC.

V and J are TRBV6-6 and TRBJ2-7; D is perhaps TRBD1 (6 bases). Trimming pared 8 bases from V and 4 bases from J, leaving 12 bases between. The CDR3 has 12 amino acids. Per the germline V gene, CDR1 is MNHNY and CDR2 is SVGAGI (reference sequence). The CDR3 coding sequence is TGTGCCAGCGGTGGCAGGGGTTACGAGCAGTACTTC. It codes for CASGGRGYEQYF.

The chain employs TRBV7-6 and TRBJ2-5; 8 bases are a match to TRBD1. Germline V gene data show CDR1 as SGHVS and CDR2 as FNYEAQ. The CDR3 is 14 amino acids. With 6 bases clipped from V and 7 bases from J, the junction kept 10 bases outside the gene matches. For the CDR3, the DNA is TGTGCCAGCAGTCGTCCCCAGGGGGCGGGGACCCAGTACTTC. This codes for CASSRPQGAGTQYF.

The chain links TRBV9 to TRBJ2-3, with 7 bases that match TRBD1. This CDR3 spans 16 amino acids. Germline V lookup: CDR1 SGDLS, CDR2 YYNGEE. V lost 1 base and J lost 0; bases outside the gene matches: 5. Here the CDR3 reads CASSVTGTVSTDTQYF. The CDR3 nucleotides are TGTGCCAGCAGCGTAACAGGGACAGTTAGCACAGATACGCAGTATTTT.

This clone has only a few counts. This chain connects TRBV5-1 to TRBJ2-7; TRBD1 matches at 7 bases. This CDR3 is 15 amino acids long. CDR1 is SGHRS, CDR2 YFSETQ, per germline. The ends lost 0 bases at V and 3 bases at J; junction bases unmatched: 6. This CDR3 is CASSLGETGYYEQYF. CDR3 in DNA: TGCGCCAGCAGCTTGGGAGAGACAGGGTACTACGAGCAGTACTTC.

The sample holds a few counts of this clone. The chain recombines TRBV29-1 with TRBJ2-7, with TRBD1 as a possible D gene (7 bases). Germline V gene lookup returns CDR1 SQVTM and CDR2 ANQGSEA. This CDR3 has 13 residues. V lost 3 bases, J lost 1 base, and 10 bases lay in between. The CDR3 region has the DNA TGCAGCGTTGACGGGGGACAGTCCTACGAGCAGTACTTC. Translation: CSVDGGQSYEQYF.

The V and J genes are TRBV7-3 and TRBJ1-1; D unclear. From germline, CDR1 is SGHTA and CDR2 FQGTGA. CDR3 size: 13 residues. Trimming removed 2 bases at V and 1 base at J, with 5 bases between. The CDR3 region is CASSLPGNTEAFF. CDR3 DNA: TGTGCCAGCAGCTTACCCGGGAACACTGAAGCTTTCTTT.

The J gene is TRBJ2-1, the V gene TRBV4-1; D not resolved. The V end was cut by 3 bases, the J end by 4 bases, with 4 bases between. There are 12 residues in the CDR3. Germline V CDR1 and CDR2: MGHRA, YSYEKL. CDR3 residues: CASSHSYNEQFF. The CDR3 DNA follows: TGCGCCAGCAGCCATTCATACAATGAGCAGTTCTTC.

The V gene is TRBV23-1, the J gene TRBJ1-3; the D is unclear. TRBV23-1 is given ORF status, its function remaining uncertain. The length of the CDR3 is 16 residues. Trimming pared 1 base from V and 7 bases from J, leaving 17 bases between. The CDR3 nucleotides are TGCGCCAGCAGTCAATATGCCCGGGCTATCAGGAACACCATATATTTT. As protein: CASSQYARAIRNTIYF.

The genes are TRBV29-1 and TRBJ1-1; the D is unclear. Germline CDR1 SQVTM, CDR2 ANQGSEA. The ends were cut back, 4 bases at V and 2 bases at J, with 11 bases in the middle. The CDR3 contains 13 residues. The CDR3 DNA follows: TGCAGCGTTGTTCCCAGGAGTAACACTGAAGCTTTCTTT. Translated: CSVVPRSNTEAFF.

This clone was seen only a few times. The gene calls are TRBV5-4 and TRBJ2-6, with D hard to call. Germline V gene lookup returns CDR1 SGHNT and CDR2 YYREEE (reference sequence). Trimming took 0 bases from V and 3 from J, leaving 4 bases between them. CDR3 length: 14 residues. In DNA, the CDR3 is TGTGCCAGCAGCTTGGGAGGTGGGGCCAACGTCCTGACTTTC. Encoded protein: CASSLGGGANVLTF.

The rearrangement links TRBV7-8 to TRBJ1-5; D remains unclear. Trimming pared 6 bases from V and 2 bases from J, leaving 8 bases between. CDR1 is SGHVS and CDR2 is FQNEAQ in the germline V gene. The CDR3 contains 13 residues. The CDR3 DNA sequence: TGTGCCAGCAGTCGGACGGGCAATCAGCCCCAGCATTTT. Its protein product is CASSRTGNQPQHF.

The chain carries TRBV7-2 and TRBJ2-5; either TRBD1 or TRBD2 may supply D (5 bases each). CDR3 length equals 13 residues. From germline, CDR1 is SGHTA and CDR2 FQGNSA. Trimming removed 5 bases from V and 5 bases from J, with 12 bases in between. This CDR3 is CASSRDRGETQYF. Written as DNA, the CDR3 is TGTGCCAGCAGCCGGGACCGAGGGGAGACCCAGTACTTC.

This clone was picked up a small number of times. The chain employs TRBV5-4 and TRBJ2-3; 10 bases are shared with TRBD2. The junction had 4 bases not matched to a gene; V was cut back by 5 bases and J by 4 bases. The germline gives CDR1 SGHNT, CDR2 YYREEE (reference sequence). This CDR3 is built from 14 residues. The CDR3 sequence: CASSHGLAADTQYF. Written as DNA, the CDR3 is TGTGCCAGCAGTCACGGACTAGCGGCAGATACGCAGTATTTT.

The chain employs TRBV7-9 and TRBJ2-3; possibly TRBD1 or TRBD2 for D (6 bases each). Germline V gene data show CDR1 as SEHNR and CDR2 as FQNEAQ (reference sequence). The CDR3 sequence is 18 residues long. V shed 5 bases and J shed 4 bases, with 25 bases lying between them. CDR3 in DNA: TGTGCCAGCAGCCCGGGAGCGATCCACAGGGTTAATCCAGATACGCAGTATTTT. The encoded protein is CASSPGAIHRVNPDTQYF.

The gene calls are TRBV9 and TRBJ2-1, with 13 positions matching TRBD2. CDR3 length: 17 amino acids. Germline CDR1 and CDR2: SGDLS and YYNGEE. J lost 3 bases, V lost 2 bases, and 5 bases had no gene match. Written as DNA, the CDR3 is TGTGCCAGCAGCGTCGGACTAGCGGGAGCTGGCTACAATGAGCAGTTCTTC. This encodes CASSVGLAGAGYNEQFF.

The chain employs TRBV30 and TRBJ2-1, with 8 nucleotides matching TRBD1. This CDR3 region has 17 residues. The germline V gene has CDR1 GTSNPN and CDR2 SVGIG (reference sequence). Trimming cost V 0 bases and J 10 bases; bases outside gene matches: 17. This CDR3 is CAWSVRWTGIIIGEQFF. The DNA for the CDR3 is TGTGCCTGGAGTGTACGCTGGACAGGGATAATCATTGGGGAGCAGTTCTTC.

In the case of this clone: The conserved phenylalanine or tryptophan is not found at the CDR3 terminus, so this likely reflects a read error. This chain joins TRBV29-1 and TRBJ1-2; D is ambiguous. Per the germline V gene, CDR1 is SQVTM and CDR2 is ANQGSEA. CDR3 length: 12 amino acids. Trimming removed 6 bases from V and 6 bases from J, with 14 bases in between. The CDR3 sequence is CSVAGQTHGYTL. CDR3 in DNA: TGCAGCGTGGCCGGGCAGACTCATGGCTACACCCTC.

The table lists this clone with a few counts. The genes are TRBV9 and TRBJ2-7; D is possibly TRBD2 (5 bases). This CDR3 spans 14 amino acids. CDR1 and CDR2 from the germline V gene are SGDLS and YYNGEE. V lost 0 bases and J lost 6, with 13 bases in between. The CDR3 DNA sequence: TGTGCCAGCAGCGTAGAGGTTGGGGAGCGCGAGCAGTACTTC. This sequence encodes CASSVEVGEREQYF.

The count of this clone is one. The CDR3 DNA sequence: TGTGCCAGCAGCTTAACGGGGGGCGCCAACTATGGCTACACCTTC. As protein: CASSLTGGANYGYTF. The chain recombines TRBV7-3 with TRBJ1-2; the D gene is possibly TRBD1 (6 bases). Looked up from germline, CDR1 is SGHTA and CDR2 is FQGTGA. The germline V and J ends were trimmed by 0 bases and 2 bases, with 10 bases remaining between them. The CDR3 contains 15 residues.

This chain links TRBV5-1 with TRBJ1-2, with D possibly being TRBD1 (6 bases). Germline loops: CDR1 SGHRS, CDR2 YFSETQ. V was clipped by 4 bases and J by 4 bases, with 11 bases between them. The CDR3 loop spans 13 amino acids. CDR3 protein: CASSPGTSYGYTF. DNA for the CDR3: TGCGCCAGCAGCCCCGGGACAAGCTATGGCTACACCTTC.

This clone occurred a few times. The gene calls are TRBV6-5 and TRBJ2-7; 7 nucleotides line up with TRBD2. The CDR3 is made up of 13 amino acids. In germline, CDR1 is MNHEY, CDR2 SVGAGI. Trimming at V came to 6 bases and at J to 4 bases, leaving 6 bases not matched to a gene. The CDR3 loop reads CASRPRGSYEQYF. The CDR3, as DNA: TGTGCCAGCAGGCCCCGCGGGAGTTACGAGCAGTACTTC.

This clone occurred a few times. CDR3 sequence (DNA): TGCGCCAGCAGCTTAGCCCTGGGTACTGGAAACACCATATATTTT. This codes for CASSLALGTGNTIYF. The chain recombines TRBV5-1 with TRBJ1-3; the D is unclear. The CDR3 extends over 15 amino acids. Germline CDR1 is SGHRS and CDR2 is YFSETQ. V was shortened by 2 bases and J by 2 bases, with 11 bases between the two germline ends.

The chain recombines TRBV7-8 with TRBJ2-4, with 7 bases aligning to TRBD2. There are 18 residues in the CDR3. Germline lookup yields CDR1 SGHVS and CDR2 FQNEAQ. V lost 0 bases to trimming and J lost 0 bases; unmatched junction nucleotides: 8. The CDR3 DNA follows: TGTGCCAGCAGCTTAGCGGGGGGGACTACCATAGCCAAAAACATTCAGTACTTC. Its protein is CASSLAGGTTIAKNIQYF.

This clone came up a few times. V usage is TRBV5-1 and J usage is TRBJ1-4; a possible D gene is TRBD1 (5 bases). The CDR3 consists of 13 residues. Germline CDR1 SGHRS, CDR2 YFSETQ. Trimming stripped 0 bases from V and 7 bases from J, with 7 bases between. The CDR3 reads CASSLAGGEKLFF. The CDR3 DNA sequence: TGCGCCAGCAGCTTGGCCGGGGGTGAAAAACTGTTTTTT.

The chain is built from TRBV30 and TRBJ1-4; D is unclear. Looked up from germline, CDR1 is GTSNPN and CDR2 is SVGIG (reference sequence). Trimming removed 1 base at V and 4 bases at J, with 7 bases between. The CDR3 is made up of 13 amino acids. CDR3 amino acids: CAWSGQLNEKLFF. The CDR3, as DNA: TGTGCCTGGAGTGGACAACTTAATGAAAAACTGTTTTTT. Looking up the rest from reference TRBV30 and TRBJ1-4 gives the full variable domain: SQTIHQWPATLVQPVGSPLSLECTVEGTSNPNLYWYRQAAGRGLQLLFYSVGIGQISSEVPQNLSASRPQDRQFILSSKKLLLSDSGFYLCAWSGQLNEKLFFGSGTQLSVL.

V is TRBV29-1 and J is TRBJ2-2, with D unclear. V lost 4 bases to trimming and J lost 13 bases, with 19 bases between them. Per germline, CDR1 SQVTM and CDR2 ANQGSEA. The CDR3 consists of 13 residues. The CDR3 reads CSVGTDGVSVLFF. The CDR3 DNA follows: TGCAGCGTTGGGACCGACGGTGTTAGTGTGCTGTTTTTT.